What follows describes a single T cell receptor (beta chain). This CDR3 contains 18 residues. From germline, CDR1 is ENHRY and CDR2 SYGVKD. V trimming: 2 bases; J trimming: 0 bases; junction bases outside the gene matches: 4. Sequencing used immunoSEQ multiplex PCR; TCRdb keeps in-frame clones, though not all of them. The table records 95,000 to 100,000 clones, about nine tenths of them present only once. The sample originates from a study of T cell responses to AZD1222 COVID-19 vaccine. The source material was peripheral blood, sampled on day 0 of AZD1222 vaccination. The clonotype originates from an adult in good health. The chain employs TRBV10-3 and TRBJ2-6; 10 bases align to TRBD1. DNA of the CDR3: TGTGCCATCAGTGAGGAGGGGACAGGGGCCTCTGGGGCCAACGTCCTGACTTTC. This sequence encodes CAISEEGTGASGANVLTF.